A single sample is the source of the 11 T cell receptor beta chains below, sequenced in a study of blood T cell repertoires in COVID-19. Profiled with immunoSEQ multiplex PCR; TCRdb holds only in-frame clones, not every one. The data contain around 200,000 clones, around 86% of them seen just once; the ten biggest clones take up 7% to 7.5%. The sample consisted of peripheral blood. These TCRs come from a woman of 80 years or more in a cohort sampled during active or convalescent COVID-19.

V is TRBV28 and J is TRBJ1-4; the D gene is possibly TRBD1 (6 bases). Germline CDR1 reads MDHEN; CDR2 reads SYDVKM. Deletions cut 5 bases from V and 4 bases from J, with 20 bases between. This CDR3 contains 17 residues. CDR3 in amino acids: CASSPPPLTGSNEKLFF. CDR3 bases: TGTGCCAGCAGTCCGCCCCCACTAACAGGGAGTAATGAAAAACTGTTTTTT.

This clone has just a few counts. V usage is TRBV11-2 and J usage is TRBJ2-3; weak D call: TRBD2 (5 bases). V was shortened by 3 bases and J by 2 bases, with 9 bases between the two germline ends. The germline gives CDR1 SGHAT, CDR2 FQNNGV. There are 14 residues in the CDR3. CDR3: CASSFRLATDTQYF. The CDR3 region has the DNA TGTGCCAGCAGCTTTAGGCTAGCCACAGATACGCAGTATTTT. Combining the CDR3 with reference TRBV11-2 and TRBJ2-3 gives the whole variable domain EAGVAQSPRYKIIEKRQSVAFWCNPISGHATLYWYQQILGQGPKLLIQFQNNGVVDDSQLPKDRFSAERLKGVDSTLKIQPAKLEDSAVYLCASSFRLATDTQYFGPGTRLTVL.

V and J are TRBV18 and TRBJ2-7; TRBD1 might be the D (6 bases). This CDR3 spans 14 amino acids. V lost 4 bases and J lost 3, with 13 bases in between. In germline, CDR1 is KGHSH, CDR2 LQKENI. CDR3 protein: CASSRNPGDYEQYV. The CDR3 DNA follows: TGTGCCAGCTCACGAAATCCAGGGGACTACGAGCAGTACGTC.

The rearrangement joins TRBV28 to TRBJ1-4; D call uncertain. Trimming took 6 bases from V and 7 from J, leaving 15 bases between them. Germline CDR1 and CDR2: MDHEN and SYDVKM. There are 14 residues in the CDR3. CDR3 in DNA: TGTGCCAGCAGCCCCGGCGGCCGCCTTGAAAAACTGTTTTTT. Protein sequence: CASSPGGRLEKLFF. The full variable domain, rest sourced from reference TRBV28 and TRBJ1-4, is DVKVTQSSRYLVKRTGEKVFLECVQDMDHENMFWYRQDPGLGLRLIYFSYDVKMKEKGDIPEGYSVSREKKERFSLILESASTNQTSMYLCASSPGGRLEKLFFGSGTQLSVL.

The CDR3 protein is CASSLVSGAAVYELFF. The CDR3 nucleotides are TGCGCCAGCAGCTTGGTATCAGGGGCCGCGGTTTACGAACTGTTTTTT. The V gene is TRBV5-1, the J gene TRBJ1-4; tentative D call: TRBD1 (6 bases). This CDR3 region has 16 residues. Trimming took 0 bases from V and 12 from J, leaving 21 bases between them. Per germline, CDR1 SGHRS and CDR2 YFSETQ. The variable domain in full, completed from reference TRBV5-1 and TRBJ1-4, reads KAGVTQTPRYLIKTRGQQVTLSCSPISGHRSVSWYQQTPGQGLQFLFEYFSETQRNKGNFPGRFSGRQFSNSRSEMNVSTLELGDSALYLCASSLVSGAAVYELFFGSGTQLSVL.

CDR3: CASSGTSGGRGQYF. In DNA form, the CDR3 reads TGTGCCAGCAGCGGGACTAGCGGGGGCCGGGGGCAGTACTTC. This chain connects TRBV6-5 to TRBJ2-7, with TRBD2 matching 14 bases. After removal of 6 bases from V and 9 bases from J, the junction contained 7 bases not matched to a gene. CDR3 length: 14 residues. Germline CDR1 MNHEY, CDR2 SVGAGI.

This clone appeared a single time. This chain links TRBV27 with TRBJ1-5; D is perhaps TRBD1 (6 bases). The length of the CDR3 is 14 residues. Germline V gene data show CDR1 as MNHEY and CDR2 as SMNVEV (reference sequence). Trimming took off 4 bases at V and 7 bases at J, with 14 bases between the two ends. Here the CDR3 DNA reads TGTGCCAGCAGTTCAACAGGGATCGGACAGCCCCAGCATTTT. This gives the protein CASSSTGIGQPQHF.

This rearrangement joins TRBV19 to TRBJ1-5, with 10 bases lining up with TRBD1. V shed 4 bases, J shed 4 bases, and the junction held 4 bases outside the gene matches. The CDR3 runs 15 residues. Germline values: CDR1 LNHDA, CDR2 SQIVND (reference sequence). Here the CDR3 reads CASSTTGGSNQPQHF. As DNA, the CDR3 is TGTGCCAGTAGTACGACAGGGGGCTCGAATCAGCCCCAGCATTTT.

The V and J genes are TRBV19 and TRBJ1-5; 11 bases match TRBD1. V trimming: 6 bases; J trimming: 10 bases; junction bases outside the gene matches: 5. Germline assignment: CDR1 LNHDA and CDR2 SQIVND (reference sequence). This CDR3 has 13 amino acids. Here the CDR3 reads CASRDRGHGPQHF. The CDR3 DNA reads TGTGCCAGTAGGGACAGGGGGCATGGTCCCCAGCATTTT.

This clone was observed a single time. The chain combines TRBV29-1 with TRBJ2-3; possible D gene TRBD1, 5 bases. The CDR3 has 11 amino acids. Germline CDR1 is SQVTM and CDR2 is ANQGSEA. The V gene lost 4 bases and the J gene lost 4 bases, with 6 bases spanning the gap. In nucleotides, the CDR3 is TGCAGCGTTGGGGGCGCAGATACGCAGTATTTT. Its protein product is CSVGGADTQYF.

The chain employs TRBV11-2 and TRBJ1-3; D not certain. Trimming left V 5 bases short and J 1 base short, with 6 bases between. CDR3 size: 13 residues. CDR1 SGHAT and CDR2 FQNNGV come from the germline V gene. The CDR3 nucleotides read TGTGCCAGCAGCCCGTTGTCTGGAAACACCATATATTTT. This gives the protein CASSPLSGNTIYF.